This T cell receptor beta chain was profiled in a study of T cell responses to AZD1222 COVID-19 vaccine. Sequencing was performed with immunoSEQ multiplex PCR; in TCRdb, only in-frame clones are kept and a portion is missing. The sample lists about 90,000 clones; roughly 88% were seen once. Germline CDR1 and CDR2: GTSNPN and SVGIG (reference sequence). V was trimmed by 3 bases and J by 2 bases, leaving 18 bases between them. This CDR3 is built from 16 residues. Study observations and caveats: Clonal diversity may have been underestimated, and the donors were mostly white British, with more females than males. AZD1222 recipients seropositive at baseline numbered only six or seven. Reportedly, nearly half of unique spike TCRs recognized epitopes outside B.1.351/B.1.1.7 mutations.

In the case of this clone: Its antigen is not identified.

Pooling was applied to second doses at about 4 or about 12 weeks. The source was peripheral blood, collected 28 days after the second AZD1222 dose. The J gene is TRBJ2-3, the V gene TRBV30; possible D gene TRBD1, 6 bases. The receptor was isolated from an adult who received the AZD1222 COVID-19 vaccine. In DNA, the CDR3 is TGTGCCTGGAGGCGCCGATGGACAGCAAACACAGATACGCAGTATTTT. Its protein product is CAWRRRWTANTDTQYF.